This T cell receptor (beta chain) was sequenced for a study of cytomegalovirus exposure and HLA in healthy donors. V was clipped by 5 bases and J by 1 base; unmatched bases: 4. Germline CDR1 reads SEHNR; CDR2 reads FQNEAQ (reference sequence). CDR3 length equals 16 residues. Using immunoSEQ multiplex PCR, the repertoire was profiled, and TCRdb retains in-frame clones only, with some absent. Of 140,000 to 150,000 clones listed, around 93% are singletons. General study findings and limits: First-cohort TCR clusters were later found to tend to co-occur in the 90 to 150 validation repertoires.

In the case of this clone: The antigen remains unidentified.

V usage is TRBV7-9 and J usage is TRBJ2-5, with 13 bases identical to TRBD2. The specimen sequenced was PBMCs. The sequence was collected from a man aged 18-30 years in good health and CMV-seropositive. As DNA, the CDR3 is TGTGCCAGCAGCCCCAGGACTAGCGGGGGCCAAGAGACCCAGTACTTC. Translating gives CASSPRTSGGQETQYF.